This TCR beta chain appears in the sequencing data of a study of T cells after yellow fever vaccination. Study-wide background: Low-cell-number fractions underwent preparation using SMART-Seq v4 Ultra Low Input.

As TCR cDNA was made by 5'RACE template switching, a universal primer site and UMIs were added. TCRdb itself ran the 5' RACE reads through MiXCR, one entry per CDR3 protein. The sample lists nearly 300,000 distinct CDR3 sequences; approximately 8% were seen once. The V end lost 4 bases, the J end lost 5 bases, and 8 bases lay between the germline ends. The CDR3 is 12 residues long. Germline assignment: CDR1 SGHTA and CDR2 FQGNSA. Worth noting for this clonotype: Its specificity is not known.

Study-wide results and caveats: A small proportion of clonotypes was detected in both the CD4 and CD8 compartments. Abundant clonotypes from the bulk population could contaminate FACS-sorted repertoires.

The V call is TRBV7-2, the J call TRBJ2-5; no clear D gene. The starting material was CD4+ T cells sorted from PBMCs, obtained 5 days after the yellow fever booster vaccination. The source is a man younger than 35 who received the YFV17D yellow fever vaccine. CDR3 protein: CASSYPRETQYF. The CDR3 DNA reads TGTGCCAGCAGCTACCCACGGGAGACCCAGTACTTC.